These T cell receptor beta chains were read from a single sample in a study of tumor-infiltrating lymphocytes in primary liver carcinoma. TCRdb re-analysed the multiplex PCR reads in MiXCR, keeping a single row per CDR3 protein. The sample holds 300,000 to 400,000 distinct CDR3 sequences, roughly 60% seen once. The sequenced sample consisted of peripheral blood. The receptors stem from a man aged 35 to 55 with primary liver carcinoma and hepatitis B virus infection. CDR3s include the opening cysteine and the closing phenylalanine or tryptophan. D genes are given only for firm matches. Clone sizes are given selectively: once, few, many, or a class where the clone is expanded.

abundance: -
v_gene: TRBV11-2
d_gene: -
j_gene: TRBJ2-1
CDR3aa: CASLNPYNEQFF
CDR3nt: TGTGCCAGCCTGAACCCCTACAATGAGCAGTTCTTC

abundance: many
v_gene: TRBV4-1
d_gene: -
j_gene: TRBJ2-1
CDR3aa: CASSQVDLMTYNEQFF
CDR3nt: TGCGCCAGCAGCCAAGTTGACCTCATGACCTACAATGAGCAGTTCTTC

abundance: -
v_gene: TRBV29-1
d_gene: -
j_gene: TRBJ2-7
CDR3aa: CCAGLAGSYEQYF
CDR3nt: TGCTGCGCTGGGTTAGCCGGGAGTTACGAGCAGTACTTC

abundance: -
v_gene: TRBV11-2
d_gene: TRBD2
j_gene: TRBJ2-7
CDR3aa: CANSLTPSGNEQYF
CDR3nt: TGTGCCAACAGCTTAACCCCTAGCGGGAACGAGCAGTACTTC

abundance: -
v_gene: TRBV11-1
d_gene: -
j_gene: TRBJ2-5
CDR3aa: CASTSGRGVETQYF
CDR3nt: TGTGCCAGTACCTCCGGGAGAGGGGTAGAGACCCAGTACTTC

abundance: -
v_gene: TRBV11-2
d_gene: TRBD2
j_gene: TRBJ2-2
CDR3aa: CASSFTRAGSGETGELFF
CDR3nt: TGTGCCAGCAGCTTTACGCGTGCGGGTAGCGGGGAGACCGGGGAGCTGTTTTTT

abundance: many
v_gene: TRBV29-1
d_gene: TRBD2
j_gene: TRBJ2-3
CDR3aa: CSALSGGGDTQYF
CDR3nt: TGCAGCGCCCTATCCGGCGGGGGAGATACGCAGTATTTT

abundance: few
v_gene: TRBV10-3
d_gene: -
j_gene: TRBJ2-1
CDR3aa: CAISESSGLGFF
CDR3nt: TGTGCCATCAGTGAGTCTAGCGGTCTTGGGTTCTTC

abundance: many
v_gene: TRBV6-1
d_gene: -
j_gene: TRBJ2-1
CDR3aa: CASSEFGAGTYNEQFF
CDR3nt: TGTGCCAGCAGTGAGTTCGGTGCAGGGACCTACAATGAGCAGTTCTTC

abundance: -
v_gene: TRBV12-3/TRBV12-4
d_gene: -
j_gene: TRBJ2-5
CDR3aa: CASTSDYQETRYF
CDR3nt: TGTGCCAGTACCTCGGACTACCAAGAGACCCGGTACTTC

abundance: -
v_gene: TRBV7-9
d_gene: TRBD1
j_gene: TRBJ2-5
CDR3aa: CASSKTGEGYQETQYF
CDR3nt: TGTGCCAGCAGCAAGACAGGGGAAGGGTACCAAGAGACCCAGTACTTC

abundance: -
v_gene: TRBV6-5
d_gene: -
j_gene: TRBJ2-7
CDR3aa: CASSYQSRPYEQYF
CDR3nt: TGTGCCAGCAGTTACCAATCTAGACCCTACGAGCAGTACTTC

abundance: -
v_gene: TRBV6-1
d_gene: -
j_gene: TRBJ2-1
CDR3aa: CASSETAYSEQFF
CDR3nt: TGTGCCAGCAGTGAGACAGCATACAGTGAGCAGTTCTTC

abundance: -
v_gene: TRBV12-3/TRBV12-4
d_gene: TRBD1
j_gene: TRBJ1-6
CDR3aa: CASSSVGQSSYNSPLHF
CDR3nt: TGTGCCAGCAGTTCCGTGGGACAGAGCTCCTATAATTCACCCCTCCACTTT

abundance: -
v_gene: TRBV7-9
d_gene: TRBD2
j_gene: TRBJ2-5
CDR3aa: CASSLSSGRETQYF
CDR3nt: TGTGCCAGCAGCTTATCTTCCGGGAGGGAGACCCAGTACTTC

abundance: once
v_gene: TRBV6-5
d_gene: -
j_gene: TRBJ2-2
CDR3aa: CASSYSAVTNIGELFF
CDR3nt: TGTGCCAGCAGTTACTCTGCGGTAACGAACATCGGGGAGCTGTTTTTT

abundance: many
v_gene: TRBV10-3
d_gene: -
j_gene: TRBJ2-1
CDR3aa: CATGVEYEQFF
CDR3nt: TGTGCCACGGGAGTGGAGTATGAGCAGTTCTTC

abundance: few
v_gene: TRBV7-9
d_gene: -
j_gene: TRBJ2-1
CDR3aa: CATNRAGHNEQFF
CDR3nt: TGTGCCACCAACCGGGCCGGCCACAATGAGCAGTTCTTC

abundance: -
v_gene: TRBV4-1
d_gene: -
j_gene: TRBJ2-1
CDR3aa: CASSQDRGPYNKQFF
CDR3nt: TGCGCCAGCAGCCAAGATCGGGGGCCGTACAATAAGCAGTTCTTC

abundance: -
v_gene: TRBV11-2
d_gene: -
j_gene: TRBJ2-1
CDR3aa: CANSLVSNEQFF
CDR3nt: TGTGCCAACAGCTTAGTTAGCAATGAGCAGTTCTTC

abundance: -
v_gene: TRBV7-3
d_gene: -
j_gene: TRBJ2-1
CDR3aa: CASSPRGSYNEQFF
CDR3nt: TGTGCCAGCAGTCCTCGCGGCTCCTACAATGAGCAATTCTTC

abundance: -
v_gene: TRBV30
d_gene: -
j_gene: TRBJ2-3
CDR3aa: CAWSVGGAYTQYF
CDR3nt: TGTGCCTGGAGTGTTGGGGGGGCCTATACGCAGTATTTT